This T cell receptor beta chain was sequenced for a study of CD4 T cells in relation to SARS-CoV-2 and coronaviruses. Study in general: TCR beta CDR3s were sequenced after approximately ten-day antigen culture of PBMCs. Negative control cultures got HIV-1 Nef peptides or no peptide.

The ends were cut back, 0 bases at V and 6 bases at J, with 8 bases in the middle. CDR1 and CDR2 from the germline V gene are LNHNV and YYDKDF (reference sequence). This CDR3 contains 14 residues. The unexposed donors gave CD4+ T cells in 2011-2018, prior to COVID-19. The cells were cultured for 10 days before CD4+ T cells were isolated. Cells permitting, SARS-CoV-2 S/N and four cold-coronavirus spikes were tested on unexposed-donor CD4+ T cells. Note on this clone: The antigen is undetermined.

This table comes from immunoSEQ multiplex PCR, and its TCRdb copy is limited to in-frame clones, with some not included. The repertoire has 20,000 to 25,000 clones, 74% of them found once; the top ten carry over 10%. The clonotype comes from a human donor in good health. Sequenced material: CD4+ T cells from PBMCs, cultured in vitro. The chain joins TRBV15 to TRBJ1-4; no reliable D call. CDR3 bases: TGTGCCACCAGCAGAGATCAAGCGCATGAAAAACTGTTTTTT. Residues: CATSRDQAHEKLFF.